This TCR beta chain appears in the sequencing data of a study of T cells after yellow fever vaccination. TCRdb re-called the 5' RACE reads through MiXCR, storing one row per CDR3 protein. The top ten hold 28% of the sample, which has around 50,000 distinct CDR3 sequences, 7.4% seen once. This clonotype was detected ten times or more. Trimming pared 0 bases from V and 4 bases from J, leaving 5 bases between. Germline values: CDR1 SGHNT, CDR2 YYREEE (reference sequence). This CDR3 spans 12 amino acids. The chain recombines TRBV5-4 with TRBJ2-7; D unresolved. The clonotype comes from a man in his late teens or twenties who received the YFV17D yellow fever vaccine. The material sequenced was CD8+ T cells sorted from PBMCs, taken around 16 days after the first yellow fever vaccination. The CDR3 region is CASSLGRYEQYF. The CDR3 nucleotides are TGTGCCAGCAGCTTGGGAAGGTACGAGCAGTACTTC.